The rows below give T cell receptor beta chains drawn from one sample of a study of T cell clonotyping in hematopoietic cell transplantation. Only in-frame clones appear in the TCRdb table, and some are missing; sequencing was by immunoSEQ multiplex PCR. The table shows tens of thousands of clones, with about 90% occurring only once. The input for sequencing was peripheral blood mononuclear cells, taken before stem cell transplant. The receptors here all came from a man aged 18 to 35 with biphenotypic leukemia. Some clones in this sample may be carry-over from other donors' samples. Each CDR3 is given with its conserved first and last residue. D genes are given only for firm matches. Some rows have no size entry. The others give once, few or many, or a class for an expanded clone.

CASSPPLRGATEAFF	TGTGCCAGCAGCCCCCCGCTTCGGGGGGCGACTGAAGCTTTCTTT	.	.	TRBV13	TRBJ1-1
CASSPDHRVGYQPQHF	TGTGCCAGCAGCCCCGACCACAGGGTCGGGTATCAGCCCCAGCATTTT	.	.	TRBV7-9	TRBJ1-5
CSVRTGANYGYTF	TGCAGCGTCCGGACGGGGGCTAACTATGGCTACACCTTC	.	.	TRBV29-1	TRBJ1-2
CASSHGHPLQLMNTEAFF	TGTGCCAGCAGCCATGGACATCCCTTACAGTTGATGAACACTGAAGCTTTCTTT	.	.	TRBV4-2	TRBJ1-1
CASSLVAGVGELFF	TGTGCCAGCAGCTTGGTGGCAGGGGTCGGGGAGCTGTTTTTT	.	.	TRBV5-6	TRBJ2-2
CASSPPGGNTGELFF	TGTGCCAGCAGCCCCCCCGGGGGGAACACCGGGGAGCTGTTTTTT	.	.	TRBV9	TRBJ2-2
CASSPSGPSYEQYF	TGTGCCAGCAGCCCCTCGGGGCCCTCCTACGAGCAGTACTTC	.	.	TRBV6-5	TRBJ2-7
CASSPDRFGDTEAFF	TGTGCCAGCAGTCCAGACCGGTTTGGGGACACTGAAGCTTTCTTT	.	.	TRBV6-1	TRBJ1-1
CSVDRGHEQYF	TGCAGCGTCGACAGGGGCCACGAGCAGTACTTC	.	TRBD1	TRBV29-1	TRBJ2-7
CASSQVGDEQFF	TGCGCCAGCAGCCAAGTAGGGGACGAGCAGTTCTTC	.	.	TRBV4-1	TRBJ2-1
CASSQDTGQGAYGYTF	TGCGCCAGCAGCCAAGATACAGGACAGGGGGCCTATGGCTACACCTTC	once	TRBD1	TRBV4-1	TRBJ1-2
CASSLGERHEQYF	TGTGCCAGCAGCTTAGGAGAGCGCCACGAGCAGTACTTC	.	.	TRBV7-6	TRBJ2-7
CASSLSGTANTGELFF	TGCGCCAGCAGCTTATCCGGGACAGCGAACACCGGGGAGCTGTTTTTT	.	TRBD1	TRBV5-1	TRBJ2-2
CASSLTGQQETQYF	TGTGCCAGCAGCTTAACGGGACAGCAAGAGACCCAGTACTTC	.	TRBD1	TRBV7-3	TRBJ2-5
CASSESLYPIYEQYF	TGCGCCAGCAGTGAGTCGCTCTACCCCATCTACGAGCAGTACTTC	.	.	TRBV10-2	TRBJ2-7
CASSVGQGGTEAFF	TGTGCCAGCAGCGTCGGGCAGGGTGGGACTGAAGCTTTCTTT	.	.	TRBV7-9	TRBJ1-1
CASSLQGAREKLFF	TGTGCCAGCAGTCTACAGGGGGCGCGGGAAAAACTGTTTTTT	.	TRBD1	TRBV27	TRBJ1-4
CASSFKPFQPMNTEAFF	TGTGCCAGCAGTTTCAAACCGTTCCAGCCGATGAACACTGAAGCTTTCTTT	once	.	TRBV14	TRBJ1-1
CASSGEQGPDTQYF	TGTGCCAGCAGCGGCGAACAGGGTCCGGATACGCAGTATTTT	.	.	TRBV9	TRBJ2-3
CASRGTGEAGELFF	TGTGCCAGCAGGGGGACAGGGGAGGCCGGGGAGCTGTTTTTT	.	TRBD1	TRBV27	TRBJ2-2
CASSLDPGGNTEAFF	TGTGCCAGCAGCTTAGACCCGGGCGGGAACACTGAAGCTTTCTTT	.	.	TRBV7-9	TRBJ1-1
CASSRTSDTGELFF	TGTGCCAGCAGCAGGACTAGCGACACCGGGGAGCTGTTTTTT	once	TRBD2	TRBV11-3	TRBJ2-2
CASSLGMNTEAFF	TGTGCCAGCAGCTTAGGAATGAACACTGAAGCTTTCTTT	.	.	TRBV7-8	TRBJ1-1
CASSAGTGHDTGELFF	TGTGCCAGCAGTGCCGGGACAGGGCACGACACCGGGGAGCTGTTTTTT	.	TRBD1	TRBV6-4	TRBJ2-2
CASSPGQTYEQYF	TGTGCCAGCAGCCCGGGACAGACTTACGAGCAGTACTTC	once	TRBD1	TRBV11-3	TRBJ2-7
CASSLAMGGEAGYTF	TGTGCCAGCAGCTTAGCGATGGGGGGGGAGGCTGGCTACACCTTC	.	.	TRBV7-9	TRBJ1-2
CASSLAGTPTEAFF	TGTGCCAGCAGCTTAGCGGGGACACCCACTGAAGCTTTCTTT	.	.	TRBV7-9	TRBJ1-1
CASRPGQGTGEQYF	TGCGCCAGCAGGCCCGGACAGGGGACTGGCGAGCAGTACTTC	.	TRBD1	TRBV5-1	TRBJ2-7
CASNWDRGEQFF	TGTGCCAGCAATTGGGACAGGGGCGAGCAGTTCTTC	once	TRBD1	TRBV2	TRBJ2-1
CASSQITGVYGYTF	TGTGCCAGCAGCCAGATAACAGGGGTCTATGGCTACACCTTC	.	TRBD1	TRBV14	TRBJ1-2
CASSVGTSRAYEQYF	TGTGCCAGCAGCGTAGGAACTAGCCGAGCCTACGAGCAGTACTTC	.	.	TRBV9	TRBJ2-7
CASSLDRDGSTEAFF	TGTGCCAGCAGCTTAGACCGGGATGGGAGCACTGAAGCTTTCTTT	.	.	TRBV7-6	TRBJ1-1
CASSQVQAQPQHF	TGCGCCAGCAGTCAAGTCCAGGCCCAGCCCCAGCATTTT	.	.	TRBV23-1	TRBJ1-5
CASSVGLAGVRETQYF	TGTGCCAGCAGCGTAGGCTTAGCGGGGGTCCGAGAGACCCAGTACTTC	.	TRBD2	TRBV9	TRBJ2-5
CASSRYRGGEAFF	TGCGCCAGCAGCCGCTACAGGGGCGGCGAAGCTTTCTTT	.	TRBD1	TRBV4-3	TRBJ1-1
CASSRTGSNYGYTF	TGTGCCAGCAGCCGGACAGGGTCTAACTATGGCTACACCTTC	.	TRBD1	TRBV6-5	TRBJ1-2
CASSQLGRGPEQYF	TGCGCCAGCAGCCAACTAGGCAGGGGGCCCGAGCAGTACTTC	few	TRBD1	TRBV4-1	TRBJ2-7
CASSLTPGGGGNTIYF	TGTGCCAGCAGCTTAACTCCAGGGGGCGGTGGAAACACCATATATTTT	.	TRBD1	TRBV5-4	TRBJ1-3
CASSPQPGDSPLHF	TGTGCCAGCAGTCCGCAGCCCGGGGATTCACCCCTCCACTTT	.	.	TRBV6-1	TRBJ1-6
CASQGPLGGNTIYF	TGCGCCAGCCAAGGCCCCCTGGGAGGAAACACCATATATTTT	.	.	TRBV10-2	TRBJ1-3
CASSLGSRGEYNEQFF	TGCGCCAGCAGCTTGGGCTCGCGGGGGGAGTACAATGAGCAGTTCTTC	.	TRBD2	TRBV5-1	TRBJ2-1
CASIETSGRWDEQFF	TGTGCCAGCATCGAAACTAGCGGGAGGTGGGATGAGCAGTTCTTC	.	TRBD2	TRBV2	TRBJ2-1
CASLSRDDYGYTF	TGTGCCAGTTTATCCAGGGATGACTATGGCTACACCTTC	.	.	TRBV19	TRBJ1-2